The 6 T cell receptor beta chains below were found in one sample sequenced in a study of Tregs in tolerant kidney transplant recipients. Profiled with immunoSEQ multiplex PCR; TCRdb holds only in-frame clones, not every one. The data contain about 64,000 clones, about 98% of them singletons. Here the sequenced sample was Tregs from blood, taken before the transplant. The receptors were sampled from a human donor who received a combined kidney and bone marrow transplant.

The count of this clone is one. The CDR3 loop reads CAIRRQGNTEAFF. The CDR3 nucleotides are TGTGCCATACGTAGACAGGGGAACACTGAAGCTTTCTTT. This chain links TRBV27 with TRBJ1-1; 7 bases fit TRBD1. V lost 10 bases and J lost 1; bases outside the gene matches: 6. The germline CDR1 and CDR2 sequences are MNHEY and SMNVEV (reference sequence). The CDR3 totals 13 residues.

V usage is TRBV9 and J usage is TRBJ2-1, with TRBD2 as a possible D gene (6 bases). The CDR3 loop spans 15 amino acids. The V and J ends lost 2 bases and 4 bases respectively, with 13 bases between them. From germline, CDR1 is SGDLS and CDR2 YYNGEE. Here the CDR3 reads CASSVEGGDYNEQFF. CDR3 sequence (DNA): TGTGCCAGCAGCGTTGAGGGAGGAGATTACAATGAGCAGTTCTTC.

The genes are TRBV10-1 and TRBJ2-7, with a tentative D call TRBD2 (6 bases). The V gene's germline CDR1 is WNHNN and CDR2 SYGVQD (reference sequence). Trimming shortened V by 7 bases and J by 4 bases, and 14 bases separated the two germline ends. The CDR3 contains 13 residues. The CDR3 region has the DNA TGCGCCAGCAATCGAGCGGGTGGATACGAGCAGTACTTC. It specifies CASNRAGGYEQYF.

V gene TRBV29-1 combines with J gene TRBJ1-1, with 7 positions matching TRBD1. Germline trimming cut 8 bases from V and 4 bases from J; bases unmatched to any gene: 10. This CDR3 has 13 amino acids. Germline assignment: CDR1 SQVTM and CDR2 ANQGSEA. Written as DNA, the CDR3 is TGCAGCACCAACAGGGGATGGAGCACTGAAGCTTTCTTT. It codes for CSTNRGWSTEAFF.

In nucleotides, the CDR3 is TGTGCCAGCAGCTTGGACTTCGGCTACACCTTC. This translates into CASSLDFGYTF. V usage is TRBV5-5 and J usage is TRBJ1-2; no reliable D call. The CDR3 runs 11 residues. The germline CDR1 and CDR2 sequences are SGHKS and YYEKEE (reference sequence). The V end was cut by 0 bases, the J end by 8 bases, with 5 bases between.

CDR3 in amino acids: CASSQDRVRTDTQYF. In DNA, the CDR3 is TGCGCCAGCAGCCAAGATCGAGTCCGCACAGATACGCAGTATTTT. The chain combines TRBV4-3 with TRBJ2-3; D gene ambiguous. The CDR3 is 15 residues long. Germline V lookup: CDR1 LGHNA, CDR2 YSLEER. V gave up 0 bases and J gave up 1 base, with 8 bases separating them.